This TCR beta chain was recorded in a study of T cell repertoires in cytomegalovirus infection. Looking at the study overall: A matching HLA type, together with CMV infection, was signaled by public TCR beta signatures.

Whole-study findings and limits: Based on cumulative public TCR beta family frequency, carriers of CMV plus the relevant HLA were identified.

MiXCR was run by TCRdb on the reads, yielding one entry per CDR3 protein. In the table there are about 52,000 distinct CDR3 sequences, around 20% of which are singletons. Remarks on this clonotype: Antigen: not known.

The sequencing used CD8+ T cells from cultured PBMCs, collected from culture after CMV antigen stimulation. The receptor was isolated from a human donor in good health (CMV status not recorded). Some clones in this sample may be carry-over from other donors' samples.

The CDR3 is CASSVNTGEKLFF. CDR3 nucleotide sequence: TGTGCCAGCAGCGTAAATACAGGGGAAAAACTGTTTTTT. The rearrangement joins TRBV9 to TRBJ1-4, with a tentative D call TRBD1 (6 bases). V was shortened by 1 base and J by 8 bases, with 9 bases between the two germline ends. The CDR3 loop spans 13 amino acids. Germline V lookup: CDR1 SGDLS, CDR2 YYNGEE.